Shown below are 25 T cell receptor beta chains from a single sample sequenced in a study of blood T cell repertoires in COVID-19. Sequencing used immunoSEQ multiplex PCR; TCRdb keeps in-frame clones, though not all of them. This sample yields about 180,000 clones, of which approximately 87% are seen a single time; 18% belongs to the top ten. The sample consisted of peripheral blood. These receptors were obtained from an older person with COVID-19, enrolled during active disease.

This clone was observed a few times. CDR3 sequence reads: CASSWGQGFNYGYTF. The CDR3 DNA sequence: TGTGCCAGCAGCTGGGGACAGGGCTTTAACTATGGCTACACCTTC. The chain uses TRBV5-4 and TRBJ1-2, with 9 bases identical to TRBD1. This CDR3 contains 15 residues. Germline trimming cut 3 bases from V and 1 base from J; bases unmatched to any gene: 4. The germline CDR1 and CDR2 sequences are SGHNT and YYREEE (reference sequence).

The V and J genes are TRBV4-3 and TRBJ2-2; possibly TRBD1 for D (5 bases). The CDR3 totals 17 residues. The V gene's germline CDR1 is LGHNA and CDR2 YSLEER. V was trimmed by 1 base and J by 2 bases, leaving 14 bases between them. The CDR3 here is CASSQANTGLNTGELFF. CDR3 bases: TGCGCCAGCAGCCAAGCCAACACAGGCTTAAACACCGGGGAGCTGTTTTTT.

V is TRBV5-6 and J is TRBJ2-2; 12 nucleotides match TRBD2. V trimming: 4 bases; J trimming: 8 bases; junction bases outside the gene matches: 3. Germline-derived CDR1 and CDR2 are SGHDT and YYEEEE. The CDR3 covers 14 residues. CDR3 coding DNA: TGTGCCAGCAGCACGACTAGCGGGAGAGGGGAGCTGTTTTTT. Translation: CASSTTSGRGELFF.

The CDR3 nucleotides read TGTGCCTGGAGTCCGGGACAGTCTTACACTGAAGCTTTCTTT. Amino acid sequence: CAWSPGQSYTEAFF. V and J are TRBV30 and TRBJ1-1, with 7 bases that match TRBD1. After removal of 2 bases from V and 3 bases from J, the junction contained 6 bases not matched to a gene. CDR3 size: 14 residues. In germline, CDR1 is GTSNPN, CDR2 SVGIG (reference sequence).

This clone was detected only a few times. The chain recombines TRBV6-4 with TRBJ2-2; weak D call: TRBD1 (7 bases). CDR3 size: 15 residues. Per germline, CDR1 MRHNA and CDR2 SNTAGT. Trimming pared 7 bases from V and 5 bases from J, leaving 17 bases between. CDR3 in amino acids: CASTGEAGGTGELFF. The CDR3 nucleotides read TGTGCCAGCACCGGTGAAGCAGGGGGGACCGGGGAGCTGTTTTTT.

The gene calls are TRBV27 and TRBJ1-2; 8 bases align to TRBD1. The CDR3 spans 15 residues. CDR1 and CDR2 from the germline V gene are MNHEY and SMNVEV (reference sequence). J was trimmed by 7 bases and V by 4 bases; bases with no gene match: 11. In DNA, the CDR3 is TGTGCCAGCAGTTCAGGGGGCAGGGGAGGTCGTGGCTACACCTTC. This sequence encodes CASSSGGRGGRGYTF.

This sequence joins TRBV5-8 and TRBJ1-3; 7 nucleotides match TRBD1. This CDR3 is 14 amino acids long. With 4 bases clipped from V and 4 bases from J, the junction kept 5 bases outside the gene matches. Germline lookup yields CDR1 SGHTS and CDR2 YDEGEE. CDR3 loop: CASSQTGPGNTIYF. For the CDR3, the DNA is TGTGCCAGCAGCCAGACAGGGCCCGGAAACACCATATATTTT.

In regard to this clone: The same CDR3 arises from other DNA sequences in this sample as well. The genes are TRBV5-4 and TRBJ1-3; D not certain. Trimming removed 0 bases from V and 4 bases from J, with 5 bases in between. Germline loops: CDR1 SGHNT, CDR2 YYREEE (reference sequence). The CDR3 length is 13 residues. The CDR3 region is CASSLDRGNTIYF. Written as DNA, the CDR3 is TGTGCCAGCAGCTTGGACCGGGGAAACACCATATATTTT. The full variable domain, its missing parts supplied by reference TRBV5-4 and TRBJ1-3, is ETGVTQSPTHLIKTRGQQVTLRCSSQSGHNTVSWYQQALGQGPQFIFQYYREEENGRGNFPPRFSGLQFPNYSSELNVNALELDDSALYLCASSLDRGNTIYFGEGSWLTVV.

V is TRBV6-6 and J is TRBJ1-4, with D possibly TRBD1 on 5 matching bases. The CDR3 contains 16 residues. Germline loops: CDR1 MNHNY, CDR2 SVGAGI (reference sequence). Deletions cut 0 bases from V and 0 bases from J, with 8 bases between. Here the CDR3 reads CASSYSGDTTNEKLFF. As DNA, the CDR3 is TGTGCCAGCAGTTACTCAGGGGATACAACTAATGAAAAACTGTTTTTT.

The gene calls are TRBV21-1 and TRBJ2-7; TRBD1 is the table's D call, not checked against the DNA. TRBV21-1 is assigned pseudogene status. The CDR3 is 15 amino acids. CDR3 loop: CASSSIGDRAYEQYF. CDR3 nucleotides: TGTGCCAGCAGCAGTATAGGGGACAGGGCCTACGAGCAGTACTTC.

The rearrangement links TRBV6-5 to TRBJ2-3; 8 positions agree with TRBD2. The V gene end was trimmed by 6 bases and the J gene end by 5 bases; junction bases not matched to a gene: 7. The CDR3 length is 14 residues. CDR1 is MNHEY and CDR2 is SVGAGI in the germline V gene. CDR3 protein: CASRKAGERDTQYF. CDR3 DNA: TGTGCCAGCAGAAAAGCGGGGGAGAGAGATACGCAGTATTTT.

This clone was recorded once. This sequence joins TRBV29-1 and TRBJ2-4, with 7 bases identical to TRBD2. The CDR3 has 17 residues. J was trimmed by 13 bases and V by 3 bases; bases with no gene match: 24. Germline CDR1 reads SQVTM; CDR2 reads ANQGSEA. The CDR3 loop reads CSVDVCAKRAPRGWQYF. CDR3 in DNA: TGCAGCGTTGATGTATGTGCGAAGCGGGCCCCGCGGGGGTGGCAGTACTTC.

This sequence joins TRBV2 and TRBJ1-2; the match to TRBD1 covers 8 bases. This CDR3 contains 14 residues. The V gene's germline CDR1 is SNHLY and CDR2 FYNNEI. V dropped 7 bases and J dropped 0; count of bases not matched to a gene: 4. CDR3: CASNGQGSNYGYTF. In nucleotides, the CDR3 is TGTGCCAGCAATGGACAGGGATCTAACTATGGCTACACCTTC.

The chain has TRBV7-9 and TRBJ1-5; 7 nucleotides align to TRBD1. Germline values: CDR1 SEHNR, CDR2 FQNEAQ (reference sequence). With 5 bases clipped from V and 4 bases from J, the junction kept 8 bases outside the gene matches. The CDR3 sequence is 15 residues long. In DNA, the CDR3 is TGTGCCAGCAGCGCCGAGTGGGACAGAAATCAGCCCCAGCATTTT. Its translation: CASSAEWDRNQPQHF.

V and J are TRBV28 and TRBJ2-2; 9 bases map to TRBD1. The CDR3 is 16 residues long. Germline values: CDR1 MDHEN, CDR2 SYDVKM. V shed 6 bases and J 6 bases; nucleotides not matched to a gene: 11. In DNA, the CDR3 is TGTGCCAGCAGGACCTCGGGACAGGGAAGGCCCGGGGAGCTGTTTTTT. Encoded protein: CASRTSGQGRPGELFF.

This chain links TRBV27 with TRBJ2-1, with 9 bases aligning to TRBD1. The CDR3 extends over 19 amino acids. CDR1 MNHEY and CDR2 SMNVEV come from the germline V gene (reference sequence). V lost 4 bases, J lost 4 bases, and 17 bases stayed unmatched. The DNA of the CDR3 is TGTGCCAGCAGTTCGATTCCCGGGACAGGGAGGGGTAGATACAATGAGCAGTTCTTC. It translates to CASSSIPGTGRGRYNEQFF.

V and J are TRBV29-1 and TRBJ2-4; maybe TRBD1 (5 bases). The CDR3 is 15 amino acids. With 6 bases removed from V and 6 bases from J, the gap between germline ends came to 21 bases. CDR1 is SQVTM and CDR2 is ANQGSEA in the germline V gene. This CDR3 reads CSVAKGQGRGNIQYF. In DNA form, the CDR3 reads TGCAGCGTAGCGAAGGGTCAGGGCCGAGGAAACATTCAGTACTTC.

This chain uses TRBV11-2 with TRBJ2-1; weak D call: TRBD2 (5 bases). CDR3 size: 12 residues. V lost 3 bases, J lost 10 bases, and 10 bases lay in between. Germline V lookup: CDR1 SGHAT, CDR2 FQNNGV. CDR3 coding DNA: TGTGCCAGCAGCTTGTCGTTAGCGGAGCAGTTCTTC. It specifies CASSLSLAEQFF.

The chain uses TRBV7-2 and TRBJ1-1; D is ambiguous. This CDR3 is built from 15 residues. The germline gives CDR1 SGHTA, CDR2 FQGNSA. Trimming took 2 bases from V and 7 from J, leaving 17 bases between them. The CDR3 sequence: CASSLSTASSGEAFF. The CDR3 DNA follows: TGTGCCAGCAGCTTAAGCACCGCGTCGAGTGGTGAAGCTTTCTTT. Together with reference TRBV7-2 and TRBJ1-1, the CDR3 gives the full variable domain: GAGVSQSPSNKVTEKGKDVELRCDPISGHTALYWYRQSLGQGLEFLIYFQGNSAPDKSGLPSDRFSAERTGGSVSTLTIQRTQQEDSAVYLCASSLSTASSGEAFFGQGTRLTVV.

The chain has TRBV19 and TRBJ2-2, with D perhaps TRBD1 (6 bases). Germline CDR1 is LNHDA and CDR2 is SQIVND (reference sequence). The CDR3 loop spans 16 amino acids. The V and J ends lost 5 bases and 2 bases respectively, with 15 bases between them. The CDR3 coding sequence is TGTGCCAGTAGTTGGGCAGGGGTACATAACACCGGGGAGCTGTTTTTT. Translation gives CASSWAGVHNTGELFF.

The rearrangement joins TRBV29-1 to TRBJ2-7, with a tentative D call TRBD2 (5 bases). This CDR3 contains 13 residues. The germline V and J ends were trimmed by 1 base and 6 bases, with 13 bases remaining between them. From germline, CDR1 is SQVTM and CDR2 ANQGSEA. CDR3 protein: CSVEGAGIPEQYF. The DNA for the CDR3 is TGCAGCGTTGAAGGGGCCGGGATTCCCGAGCAGTACTTC.

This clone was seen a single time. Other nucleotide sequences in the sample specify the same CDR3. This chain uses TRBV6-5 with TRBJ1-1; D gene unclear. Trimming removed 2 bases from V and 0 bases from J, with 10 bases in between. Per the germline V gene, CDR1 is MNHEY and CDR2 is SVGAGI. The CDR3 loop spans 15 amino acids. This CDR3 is CASSYGTAMNTEAFF. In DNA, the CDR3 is TGTGCCAGCAGTTACGGTACAGCCATGAACACTGAAGCTTTCTTT.

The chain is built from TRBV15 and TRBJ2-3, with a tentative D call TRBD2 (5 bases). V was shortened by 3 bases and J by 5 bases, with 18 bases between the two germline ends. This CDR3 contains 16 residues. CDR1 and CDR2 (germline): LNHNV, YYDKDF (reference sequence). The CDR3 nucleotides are TGTGCCACCAGCAGGCGGAGGAACCCGGTTCTAGATACGCAGTATTTT. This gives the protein CATSRRRNPVLDTQYF.

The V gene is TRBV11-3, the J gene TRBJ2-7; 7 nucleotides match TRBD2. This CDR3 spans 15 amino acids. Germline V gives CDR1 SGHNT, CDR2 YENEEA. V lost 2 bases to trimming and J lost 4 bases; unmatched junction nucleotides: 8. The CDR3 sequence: CASSLSGGSGYEQYF. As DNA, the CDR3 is TGTGCCAGCAGCTTATCGGGCGGGAGCGGGTACGAGCAGTACTTC.

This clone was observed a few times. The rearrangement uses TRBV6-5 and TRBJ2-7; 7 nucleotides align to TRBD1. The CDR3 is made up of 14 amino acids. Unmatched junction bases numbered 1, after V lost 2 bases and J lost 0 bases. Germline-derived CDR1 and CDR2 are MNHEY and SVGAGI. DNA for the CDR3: TGTGCCAGCAGTTACAGGGGGCCCTCCTACGAGCAGTACTTC. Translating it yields CASSYRGPSYEQYF.